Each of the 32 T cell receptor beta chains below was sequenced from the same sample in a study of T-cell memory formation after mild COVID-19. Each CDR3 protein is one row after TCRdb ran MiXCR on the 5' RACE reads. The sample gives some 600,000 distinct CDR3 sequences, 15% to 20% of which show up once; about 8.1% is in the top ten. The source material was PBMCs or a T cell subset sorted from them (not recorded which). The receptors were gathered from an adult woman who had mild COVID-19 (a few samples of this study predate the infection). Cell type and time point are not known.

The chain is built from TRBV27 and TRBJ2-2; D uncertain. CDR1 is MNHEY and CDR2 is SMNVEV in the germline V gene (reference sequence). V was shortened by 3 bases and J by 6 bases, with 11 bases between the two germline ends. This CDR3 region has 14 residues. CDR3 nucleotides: TGTGCCAGCAGTTTCTCGAGTCGGGCCGGGGAGCTGTTTTTT. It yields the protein CASSFSSRAGELFF.

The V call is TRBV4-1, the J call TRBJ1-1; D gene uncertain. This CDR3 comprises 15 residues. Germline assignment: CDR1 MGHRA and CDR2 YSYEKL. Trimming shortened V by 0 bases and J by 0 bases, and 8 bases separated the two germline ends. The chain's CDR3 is CASSQEGRMNTEAFF. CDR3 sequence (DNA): TGCGCCAGCAGCCAAGAAGGGCGTATGAACACTGAAGCTTTCTTT.

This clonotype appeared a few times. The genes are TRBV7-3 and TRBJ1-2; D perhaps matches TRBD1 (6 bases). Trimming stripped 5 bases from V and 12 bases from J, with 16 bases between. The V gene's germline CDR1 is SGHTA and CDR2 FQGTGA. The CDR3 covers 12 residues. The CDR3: CASSPGAGGHTF. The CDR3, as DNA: TGTGCCAGCAGCCCTGGGGCGGGGGGCCACACCTTC.

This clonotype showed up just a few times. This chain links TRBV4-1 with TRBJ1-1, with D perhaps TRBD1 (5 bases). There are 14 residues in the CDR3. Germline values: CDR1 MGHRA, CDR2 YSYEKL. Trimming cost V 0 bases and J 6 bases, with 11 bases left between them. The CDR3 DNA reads TGCGCCAGCAGCCAAGATCTAAGGGGCCCTGAAGCTTTCTTT. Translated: CASSQDLRGPEAFF.

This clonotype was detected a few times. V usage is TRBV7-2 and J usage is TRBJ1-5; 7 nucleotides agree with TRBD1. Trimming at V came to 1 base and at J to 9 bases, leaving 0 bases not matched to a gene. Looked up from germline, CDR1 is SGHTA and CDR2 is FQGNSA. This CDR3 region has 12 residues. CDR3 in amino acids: CASSLGQGPQHF. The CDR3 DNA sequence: TGTGCCAGCAGCTTAGGACAGGGGCCCCAGCATTTT.

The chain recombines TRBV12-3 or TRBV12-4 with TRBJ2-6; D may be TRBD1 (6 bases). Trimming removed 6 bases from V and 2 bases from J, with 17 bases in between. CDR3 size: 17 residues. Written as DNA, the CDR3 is TGTGCCAGCAGACGTAACACAGGGTCACCTGGGGCCAACGTCCTGACTTTC. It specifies CASRRNTGSPGANVLTF.

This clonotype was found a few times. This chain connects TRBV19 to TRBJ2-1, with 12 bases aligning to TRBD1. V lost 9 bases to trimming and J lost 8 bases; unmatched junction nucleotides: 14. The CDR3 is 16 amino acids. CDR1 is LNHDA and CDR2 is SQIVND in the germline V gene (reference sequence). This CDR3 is CASRDPGQGAGDEQFF. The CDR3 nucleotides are TGTGCCAGCCGGGACCCGGGACAGGGGGCCGGGGATGAGCAGTTCTTC.

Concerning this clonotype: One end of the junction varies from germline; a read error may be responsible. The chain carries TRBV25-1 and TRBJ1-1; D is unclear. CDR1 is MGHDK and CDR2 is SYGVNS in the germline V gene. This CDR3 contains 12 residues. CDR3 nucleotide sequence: TGTGCCAGCAGTGAACGTGGACCTTTATTACGGTTT. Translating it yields CASSERGPLLRF.

CDR3 sequence reads: CATSDSDGSSYNEQFF. The CDR3 DNA is TGTGCCACCAGTGATTCGGACGGGAGCTCCTACAATGAGCAGTTCTTC. V gene TRBV24-1 combines with J gene TRBJ2-1, with D perhaps matching TRBD2 (6 bases). The length of the CDR3 is 16 residues. Trimming took off 2 bases at V and 0 bases at J, with 10 bases between the two ends. CDR1 and CDR2 from the germline V gene are KGHDR and SFDVKD.

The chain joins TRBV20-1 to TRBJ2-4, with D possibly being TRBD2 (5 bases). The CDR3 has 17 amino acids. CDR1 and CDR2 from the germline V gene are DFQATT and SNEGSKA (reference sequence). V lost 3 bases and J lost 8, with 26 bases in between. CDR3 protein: CSASFRPDGGFSDIQYF. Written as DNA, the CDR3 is TGCAGTGCTAGTTTCAGGCCGGACGGAGGCTTTTCGGACATTCAGTACTTC.

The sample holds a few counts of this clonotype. As DNA, the CDR3 is TGTGCCAGCAGAGCGGGAGGGCCGGGATCCTACAATGAGCAGTTCTTC. Translation gives CASRAGGPGSYNEQFF. This chain connects TRBV6-2 or TRBV6-3 to TRBJ2-1, with 10 positions matching TRBD2. CDR3 length equals 16 residues. Trimming took 6 bases from V and 1 from J; bases not matched to a gene: 6. The germline V gene encodes CDR1 MNHEY and CDR2 SVGEGT.

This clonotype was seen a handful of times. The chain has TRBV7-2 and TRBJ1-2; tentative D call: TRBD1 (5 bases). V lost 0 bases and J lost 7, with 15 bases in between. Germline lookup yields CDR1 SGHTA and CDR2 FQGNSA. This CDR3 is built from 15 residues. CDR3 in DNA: TGTGCCAGCAGCTTAGCGGGGGGGTTGTATGGTGGCTACACCTTC. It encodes CASSLAGGLYGGYTF. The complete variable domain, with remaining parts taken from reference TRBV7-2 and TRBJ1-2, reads GAGVSQSPSNKVTEKGKDVELRCDPISGHTALYWYRQSLGQGLEFLIYFQGNSAPDKSGLPSDRFSAERTGGSVSTLTIQRTQQEDSAVYLCASSLAGGLYGGYTFGSGTRLTVV.

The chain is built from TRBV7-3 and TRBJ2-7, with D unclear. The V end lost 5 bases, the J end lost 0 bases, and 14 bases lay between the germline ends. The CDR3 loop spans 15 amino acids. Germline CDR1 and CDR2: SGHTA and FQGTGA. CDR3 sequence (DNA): TGTGCCAGCAGCGACGTGGGCGGTAGCTCCTACGAGCAGTACTTC. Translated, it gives CASSDVGGSSYEQYF.

CDR3 loop: CASSPKRLGRFNNEQFF. The DNA of the CDR3 is TGTGCCAGCAGCCCCAAACGGCTCGGGAGATTTAACAATGAGCAGTTCTTC. This chain uses TRBV7-8 with TRBJ2-1, with D tentatively TRBD2 (6 bases). The ends were cut back, 5 bases at V and 5 bases at J, with 22 bases in the middle. CDR1 SGHVS and CDR2 FQNEAQ come from the germline V gene. The CDR3 runs 17 residues. The full variable domain, with the rest looked up from reference TRBV7-8 and TRBJ2-1, is GAGVSQSPRYKVAKRGQDVALRCDPISGHVSLFWYQQALGQGPEFLTYFQNEAQLDKSGLPSDRFFAERPEGSVSTLKIQRTQQEDSAVYLCASSPKRLGRFNNEQFFGPGTRLTVL.

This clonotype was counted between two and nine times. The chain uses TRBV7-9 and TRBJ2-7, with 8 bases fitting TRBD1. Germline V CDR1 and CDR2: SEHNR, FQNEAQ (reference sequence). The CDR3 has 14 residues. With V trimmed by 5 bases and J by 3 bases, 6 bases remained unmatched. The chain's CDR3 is CASSPTGESYEQYF. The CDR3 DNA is TGTGCCAGCAGCCCGACAGGGGAGAGCTACGAGCAGTACTTC. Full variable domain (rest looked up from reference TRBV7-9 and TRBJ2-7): DTGVSQNPRHKITKRGQNVTFRCDPISEHNRLYWYRQTLGQGPEFLTYFQNEAQLEKSRLLSDRFSAERPKGSFSTLEIQRTEQGDSAMYLCASSPTGESYEQYFGPGTRLTVT.

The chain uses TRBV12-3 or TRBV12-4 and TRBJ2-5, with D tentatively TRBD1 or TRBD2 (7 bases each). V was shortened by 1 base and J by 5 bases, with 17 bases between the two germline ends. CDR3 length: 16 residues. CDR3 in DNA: TGTGCCAGCAGTTTAGGAACAGGGGTCGGGGGGGAGACCCAGTACTTC. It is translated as CASSLGTGVGGETQYF.

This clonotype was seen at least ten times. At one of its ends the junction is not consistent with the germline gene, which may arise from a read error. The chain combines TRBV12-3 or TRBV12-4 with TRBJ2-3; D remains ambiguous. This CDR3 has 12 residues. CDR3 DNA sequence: TGTGCCAGCAGCTTAGTACCAGATACGCAGTATTTT. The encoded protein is CASSLVPDTQYF.

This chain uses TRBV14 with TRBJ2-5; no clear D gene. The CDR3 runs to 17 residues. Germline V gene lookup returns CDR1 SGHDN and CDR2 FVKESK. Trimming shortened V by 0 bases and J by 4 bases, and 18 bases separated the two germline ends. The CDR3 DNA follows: TGTGCCAGCAGCCAAGAAAGTTCTCACCGACTGCGAGAGACCCAGTACTTC. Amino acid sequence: CASSQESSHRLRETQYF.

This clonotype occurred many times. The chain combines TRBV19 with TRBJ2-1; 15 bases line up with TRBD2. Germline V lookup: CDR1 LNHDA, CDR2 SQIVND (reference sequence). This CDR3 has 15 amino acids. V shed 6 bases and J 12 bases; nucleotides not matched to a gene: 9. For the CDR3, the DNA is TGTGCCAGTAGGGGACTAGCGGGAGGCCTAGGGCCGCAGTTCTTC. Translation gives CASRGLAGGLGPQFF.

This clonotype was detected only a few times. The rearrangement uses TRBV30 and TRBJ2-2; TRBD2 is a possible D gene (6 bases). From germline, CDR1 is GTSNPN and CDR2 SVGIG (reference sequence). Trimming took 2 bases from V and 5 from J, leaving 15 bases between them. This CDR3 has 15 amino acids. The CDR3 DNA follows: TGTGCCTGGAGTCCAACTAGCCCTCGGACCGGGGAGCTGTTTTTT. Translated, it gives CAWSPTSPRTGELFF.

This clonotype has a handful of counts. Written as DNA, the CDR3 is TGTGCCAGCAGTTCCCCGGAGGTGGCCTTCTACGAGCAGTACTTC. This codes for CASSSPEVAFYEQYF. The chain couples TRBV6-5 to TRBJ2-7, with D perhaps matching TRBD2 (5 bases). Trimming pared 4 bases from V and 3 bases from J, leaving 16 bases between. The CDR3 sequence is 15 residues long. Germline V gene sequence: CDR1 MNHEY, CDR2 SVGAGI.

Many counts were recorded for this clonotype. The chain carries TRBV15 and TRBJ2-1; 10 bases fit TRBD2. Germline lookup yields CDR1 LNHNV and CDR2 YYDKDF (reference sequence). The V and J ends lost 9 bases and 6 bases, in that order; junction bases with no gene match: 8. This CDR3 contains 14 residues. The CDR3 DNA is TGTGCCACTAGCGGGGGGCAAGGCGTCAATGAGCAGTTCTTC. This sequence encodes CATSGGQGVNEQFF.

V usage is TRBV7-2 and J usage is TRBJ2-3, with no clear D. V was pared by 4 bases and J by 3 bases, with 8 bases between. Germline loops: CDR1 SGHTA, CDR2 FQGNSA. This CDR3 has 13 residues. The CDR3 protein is CASSSSVTDTQYF. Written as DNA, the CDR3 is TGTGCCAGCAGCTCCAGCGTGACAGATACGCAGTATTTT.

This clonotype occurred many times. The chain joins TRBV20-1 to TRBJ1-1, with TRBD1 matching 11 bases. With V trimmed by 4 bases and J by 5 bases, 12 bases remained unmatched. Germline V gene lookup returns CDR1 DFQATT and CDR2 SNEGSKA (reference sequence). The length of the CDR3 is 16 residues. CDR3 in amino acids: CSATPGQGAGRTEAFF. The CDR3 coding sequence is TGCAGTGCTACCCCAGGACAGGGGGCAGGAAGGACTGAAGCTTTCTTT.

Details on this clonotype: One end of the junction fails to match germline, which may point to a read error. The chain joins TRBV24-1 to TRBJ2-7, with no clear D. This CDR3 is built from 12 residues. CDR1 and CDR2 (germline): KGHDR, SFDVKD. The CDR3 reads CATQGQSYEQHF. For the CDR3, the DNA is TGTGCCACCCAAGGGCAGTCCTACGAGCAGCACTTC.

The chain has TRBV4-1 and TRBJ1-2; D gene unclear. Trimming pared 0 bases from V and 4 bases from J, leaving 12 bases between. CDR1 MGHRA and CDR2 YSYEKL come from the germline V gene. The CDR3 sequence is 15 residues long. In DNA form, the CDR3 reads TGCGCCAGCAGCCAAGATCTATCTCGGAGCTATGGCTACACCTTC. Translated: CASSQDLSRSYGYTF.

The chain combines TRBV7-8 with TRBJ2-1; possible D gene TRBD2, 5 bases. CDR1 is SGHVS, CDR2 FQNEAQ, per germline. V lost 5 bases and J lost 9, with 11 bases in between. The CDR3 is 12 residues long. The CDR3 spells CASSRHRGEQFF. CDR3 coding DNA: TGTGCCAGCAGCCGTCACCGGGGTGAGCAGTTCTTC.

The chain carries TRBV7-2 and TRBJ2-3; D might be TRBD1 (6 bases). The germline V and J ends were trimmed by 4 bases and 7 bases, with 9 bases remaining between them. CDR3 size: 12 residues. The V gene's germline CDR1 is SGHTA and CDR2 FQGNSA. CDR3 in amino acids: CASSSRGYTQYF. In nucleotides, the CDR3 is TGTGCCAGCAGCTCGAGGGGGTATACGCAGTATTTT.

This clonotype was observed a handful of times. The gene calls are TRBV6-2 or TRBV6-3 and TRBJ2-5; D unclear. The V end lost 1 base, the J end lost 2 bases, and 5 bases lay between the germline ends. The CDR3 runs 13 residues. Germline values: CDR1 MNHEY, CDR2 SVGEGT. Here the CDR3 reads CASSYFTQETQYF. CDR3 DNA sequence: TGTGCCAGCAGTTACTTCACGCAAGAGACCCAGTACTTC.

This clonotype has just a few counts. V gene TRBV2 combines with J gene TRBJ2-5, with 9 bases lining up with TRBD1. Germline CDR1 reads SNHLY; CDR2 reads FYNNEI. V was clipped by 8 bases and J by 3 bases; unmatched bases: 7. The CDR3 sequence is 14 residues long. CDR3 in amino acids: CASVAQGAEETQYF. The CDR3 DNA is TGTGCCAGCGTGGCACAGGGGGCGGAAGAGACCCAGTACTTC.

The CDR3 loop is CASSWDLTGGAPYEQYF. The CDR3 DNA reads as TGTGCCAGCAGTTGGGACCTGACCGGGGGGGCGCCCTACGAGCAGTACTTC. The V and J genes are TRBV6-2 or TRBV6-3 and TRBJ2-7; TRBD2 agrees at 8 bases. With 4 bases clipped from V and 2 bases from J, the junction kept 13 bases outside the gene matches. This CDR3 contains 17 residues. CDR1 is MNHEY and CDR2 is SVGEGT in the germline V gene.

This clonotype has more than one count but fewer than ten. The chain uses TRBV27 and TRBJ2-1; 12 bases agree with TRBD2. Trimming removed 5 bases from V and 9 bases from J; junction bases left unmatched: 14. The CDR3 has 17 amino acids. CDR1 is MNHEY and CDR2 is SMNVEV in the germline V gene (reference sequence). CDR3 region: CASSPAGSSGRAVEQFF. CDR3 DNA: TGTGCCAGCAGTCCCGCCGGGTCTAGCGGGAGGGCCGTTGAGCAGTTCTTC.